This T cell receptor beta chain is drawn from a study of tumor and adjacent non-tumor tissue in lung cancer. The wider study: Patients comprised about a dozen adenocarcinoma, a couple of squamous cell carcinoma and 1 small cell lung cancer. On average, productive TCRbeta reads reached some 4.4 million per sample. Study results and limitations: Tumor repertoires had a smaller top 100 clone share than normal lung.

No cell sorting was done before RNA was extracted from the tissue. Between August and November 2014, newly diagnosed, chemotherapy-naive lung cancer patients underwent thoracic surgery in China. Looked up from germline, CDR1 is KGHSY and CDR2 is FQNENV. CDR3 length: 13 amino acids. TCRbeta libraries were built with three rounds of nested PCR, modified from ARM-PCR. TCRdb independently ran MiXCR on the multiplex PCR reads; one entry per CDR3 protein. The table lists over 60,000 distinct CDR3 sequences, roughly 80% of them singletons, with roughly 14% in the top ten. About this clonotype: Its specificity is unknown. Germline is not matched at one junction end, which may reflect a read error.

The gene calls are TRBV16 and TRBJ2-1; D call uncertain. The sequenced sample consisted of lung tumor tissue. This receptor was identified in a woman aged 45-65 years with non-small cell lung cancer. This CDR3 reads CTSSQRRNNVQLF. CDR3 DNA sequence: TGTACCAGCAGCCAGAGACGTAATAATGTGCAGTTGTTC.